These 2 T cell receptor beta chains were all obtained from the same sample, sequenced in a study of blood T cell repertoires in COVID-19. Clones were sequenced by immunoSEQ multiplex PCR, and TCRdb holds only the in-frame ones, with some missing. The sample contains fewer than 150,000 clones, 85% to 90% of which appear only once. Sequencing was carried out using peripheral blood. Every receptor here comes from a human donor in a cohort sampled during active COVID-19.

This chain's CDR3 is CASSPGLAANTGELFF. DNA for the CDR3: TGTGCCAGCAGCCCGGGACTAGCCGCGAACACCGGGGAGCTGTTTTTT. The V gene is TRBV9, the J gene TRBJ2-2; the match to TRBD2 covers 9 bases. The germline V gene has CDR1 SGDLS and CDR2 YYNGEE. The CDR3 covers 16 residues. J gave up 0 bases and V 4 bases, and 4 bases lay outside the gene matches.

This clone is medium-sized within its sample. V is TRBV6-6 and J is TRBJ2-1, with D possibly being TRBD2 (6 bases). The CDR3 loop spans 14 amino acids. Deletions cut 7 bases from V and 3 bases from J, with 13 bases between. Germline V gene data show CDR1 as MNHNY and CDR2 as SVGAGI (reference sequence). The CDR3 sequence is CASKEGPGYNEQFF. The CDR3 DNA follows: TGTGCCAGCAAGGAGGGGCCGGGCTACAATGAGCAGTTCTTC.